Sequencing of this T cell receptor beta chain was carried out in a study of cytomegalovirus exposure and HLA in healthy donors. On the study more broadly: In terms of ancestry, the Caucasian-associated cluster contained about 80% of the roughly 400 genotyped donors.

The study ran its PCR with 60 Vbeta and 13 Jbeta primers. Clones were sequenced by immunoSEQ multiplex PCR, and TCRdb holds only the in-frame ones, with some missing. The sample lists hundreds of thousands of clones; around 80% were seen once. The TCR comes from a man between 18 and 35 years old in good health and CMV-seronegative. The source material was PBMCs.

DNA for the CDR3: TGTGCCAGCAGCTGGGGACGGGAGGGTTCGGGAAACACCATATATTTT. Protein product: CASSWGREGSGNTIYF. This rearrangement joins TRBV7-2 to TRBJ1-3; maybe TRBD1 (5 bases). V was pared by 4 bases and J by 4 bases, with 17 bases between. This CDR3 is built from 16 residues. Germline loops: CDR1 SGHTA, CDR2 FQGNSA.